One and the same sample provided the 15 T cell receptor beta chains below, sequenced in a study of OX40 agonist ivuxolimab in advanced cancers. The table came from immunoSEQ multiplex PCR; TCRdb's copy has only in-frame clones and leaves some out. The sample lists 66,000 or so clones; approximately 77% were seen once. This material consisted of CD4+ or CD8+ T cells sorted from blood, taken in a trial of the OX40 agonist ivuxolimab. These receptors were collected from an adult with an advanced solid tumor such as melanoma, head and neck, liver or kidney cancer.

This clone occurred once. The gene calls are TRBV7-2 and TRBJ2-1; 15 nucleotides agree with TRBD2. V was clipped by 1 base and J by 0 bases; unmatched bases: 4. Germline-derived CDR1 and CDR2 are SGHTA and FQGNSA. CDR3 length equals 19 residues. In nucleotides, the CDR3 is TGTGCCAGCAGCTTAGGTGGACTAGCGGGAGGGAGCTCCTACAATGAGCAGTTCTTC. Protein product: CASSLGGLAGGSSYNEQFF.

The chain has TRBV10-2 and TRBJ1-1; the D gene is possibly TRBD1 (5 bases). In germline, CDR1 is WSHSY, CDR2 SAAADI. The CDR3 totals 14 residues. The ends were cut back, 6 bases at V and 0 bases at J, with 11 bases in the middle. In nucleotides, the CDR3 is TGCGCCAGCAGCCGGGACGGGGTGAACACTGAAGCTTTCTTT. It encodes CASSRDGVNTEAFF.

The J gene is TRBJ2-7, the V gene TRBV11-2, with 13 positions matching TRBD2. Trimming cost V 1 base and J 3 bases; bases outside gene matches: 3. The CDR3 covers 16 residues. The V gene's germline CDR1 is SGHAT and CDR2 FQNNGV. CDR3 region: CASSLALAGGIYEQYF. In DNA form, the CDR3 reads TGTGCCAGCAGCTTAGCACTAGCGGGAGGGATCTACGAGCAGTACTTC.

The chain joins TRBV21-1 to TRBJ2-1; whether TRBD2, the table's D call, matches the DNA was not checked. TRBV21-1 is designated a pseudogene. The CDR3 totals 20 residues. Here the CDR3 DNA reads TGTGCCAGCAGCAAAGTTCGGACTAGCCCTCCCCTTCGCTCCTACAATGAGCAGTTCTTC. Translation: CASSKVRTSPPLRSYNEQFF.

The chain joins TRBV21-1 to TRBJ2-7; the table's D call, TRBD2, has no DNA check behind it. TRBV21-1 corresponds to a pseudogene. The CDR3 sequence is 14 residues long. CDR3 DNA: TGTGCCAGCAGCTATTACTTCGGCTCCTACGAGCAGTACTTC. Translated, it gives CASSYYFGSYEQYF.

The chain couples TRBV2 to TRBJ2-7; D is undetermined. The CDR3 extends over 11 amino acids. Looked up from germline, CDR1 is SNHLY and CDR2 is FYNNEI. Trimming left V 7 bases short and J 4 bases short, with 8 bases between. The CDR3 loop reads CASKVEYEQYF. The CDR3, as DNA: TGTGCCAGCAAGGTCGAGTACGAGCAGTACTTC.

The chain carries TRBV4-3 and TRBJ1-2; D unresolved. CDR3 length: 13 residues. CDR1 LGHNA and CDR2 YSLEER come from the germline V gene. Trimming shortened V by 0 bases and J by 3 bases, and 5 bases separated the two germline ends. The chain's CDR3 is CASSQEFDYGYTF. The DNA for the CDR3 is TGCGCCAGCAGCCAAGAATTTGACTATGGCTACACCTTC.

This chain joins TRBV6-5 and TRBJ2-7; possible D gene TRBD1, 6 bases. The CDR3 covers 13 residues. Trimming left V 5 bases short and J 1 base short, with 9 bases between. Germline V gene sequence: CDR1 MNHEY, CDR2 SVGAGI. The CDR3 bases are TGTGCCAGCAGTCGACAGGTTTCCTACGAGCAGTACTTC. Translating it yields CASSRQVSYEQYF.

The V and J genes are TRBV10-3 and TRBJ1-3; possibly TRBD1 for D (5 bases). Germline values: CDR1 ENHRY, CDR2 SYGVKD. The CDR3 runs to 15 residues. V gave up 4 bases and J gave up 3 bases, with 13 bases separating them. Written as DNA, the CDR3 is TGTGCCATCAGTGGTACACGGGACGGTGGAAACACCATATATTTT. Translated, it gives CAISGTRDGGNTIYF.

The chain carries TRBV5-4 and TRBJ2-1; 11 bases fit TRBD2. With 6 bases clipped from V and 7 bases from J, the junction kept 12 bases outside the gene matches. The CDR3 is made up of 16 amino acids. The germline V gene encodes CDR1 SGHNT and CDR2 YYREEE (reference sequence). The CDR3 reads CASKAGTSGAPNEQFF. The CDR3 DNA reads TGTGCCAGCAAGGCCGGGACTAGCGGAGCCCCTAATGAGCAGTTCTTC.

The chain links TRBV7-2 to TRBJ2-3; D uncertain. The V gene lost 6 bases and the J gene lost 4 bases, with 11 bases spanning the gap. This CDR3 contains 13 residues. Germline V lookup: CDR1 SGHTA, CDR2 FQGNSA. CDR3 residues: CASRESPPDTQYF. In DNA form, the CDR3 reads TGTGCCAGCAGAGAAAGTCCCCCAGATACGCAGTATTTT.

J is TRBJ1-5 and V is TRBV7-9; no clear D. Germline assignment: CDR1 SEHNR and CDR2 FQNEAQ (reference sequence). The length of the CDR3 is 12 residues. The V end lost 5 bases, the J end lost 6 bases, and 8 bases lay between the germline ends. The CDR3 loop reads CASSDVAQPQHF. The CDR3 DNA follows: TGTGCCAGCAGCGATGTCGCTCAGCCCCAGCATTTT.

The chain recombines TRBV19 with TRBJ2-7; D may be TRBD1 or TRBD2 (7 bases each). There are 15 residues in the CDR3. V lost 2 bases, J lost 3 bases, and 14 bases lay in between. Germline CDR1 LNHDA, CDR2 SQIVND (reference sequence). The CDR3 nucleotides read TGTGCCAGTAGTATAAGGGGGGGACAGTACTACGAGCAGTACTTC. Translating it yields CASSIRGGQYYEQYF.

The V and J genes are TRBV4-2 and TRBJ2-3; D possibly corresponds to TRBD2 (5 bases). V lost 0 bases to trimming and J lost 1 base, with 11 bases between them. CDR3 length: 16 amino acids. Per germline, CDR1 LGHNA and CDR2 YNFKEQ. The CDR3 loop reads CASSQEGAWGTDTQYF. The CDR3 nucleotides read TGTGCCAGCAGCCAAGAGGGAGCGTGGGGCACAGATACGCAGTATTTT.

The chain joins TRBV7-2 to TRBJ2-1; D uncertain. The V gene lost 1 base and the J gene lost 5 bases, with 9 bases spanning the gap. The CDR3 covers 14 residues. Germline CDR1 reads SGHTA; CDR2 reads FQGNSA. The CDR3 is CASSLVAANNEQFF. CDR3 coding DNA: TGTGCCAGCAGCTTAGTGGCGGCAAACAATGAGCAGTTCTTC. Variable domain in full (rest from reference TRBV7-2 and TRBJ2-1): GAGVSQSPSNKVTEKGKDVELRCDPISGHTALYWYRQSLGQGLEFLIYFQGNSAPDKSGLPSDRFSAERTGGSVSTLTIQRTQQEDSAVYLCASSLVAANNEQFFGPGTRLTVL.